These 22 T cell receptor beta chains came from one sample sequenced in a study of control samples from healthy donors and cancer patients. This table comes from immunoSEQ multiplex PCR, and its TCRdb copy is limited to in-frame clones, with some not included. The table shows 160,000 or so clones, with around nine tenths occurring only once. Sequenced material: blood. The receptors were sampled from a woman aged 25 to 39 in good health.

The chain is built from TRBV6-6 and TRBJ1-4; D possibly corresponds to TRBD1 (5 bases). Germline CDR1 reads MNHNY; CDR2 reads SVGAGI (reference sequence). The CDR3 totals 13 residues. V lost 2 bases, J lost 7 bases, and 8 bases lay in between. CDR3 in DNA: TGTGCCAGCAGTTACCGCGACAGTGAAAAACTGTTTTTT. Translating it yields CASSYRDSEKLFF.

The rearrangement uses TRBV12-3 or TRBV12-4 and TRBJ2-2, with D perhaps TRBD1 (6 bases). This CDR3 has 12 residues. Between the trimmed V and J ends, which lost 5 bases and 7 bases, there was a span of 8 bases. The CDR3 coding sequence is TGTGCCAGCAGTCCACAGGGCGGGGAGCTGTTTTTT. This sequence encodes CASSPQGGELFF.

This clone was seen only once. V is TRBV9 and J is TRBJ1-1; D not resolved. Germline CDR1 SGDLS, CDR2 YYNGEE. Trimming removed 0 bases from V and 3 bases from J, with 6 bases in between. CDR3 length: 13 amino acids. CDR3 sequence (DNA): TGTGCCAGCAGCGTAGGGAGGGACACTGAAGCTTTCTTT. It codes for CASSVGRDTEAFF. Complete variable domain (other parts from reference TRBV9 and TRBJ1-1): DSGVTQTPKHLITATGQRVTLRCSPRSGDLSVYWYQQSLDQGLQFLIQYYNGEERAKGNILERFSAQQFPDLHSELNLSSLELGDSALYFCASSVGRDTEAFFGQGTRLTVV.

The chain links TRBV28 to TRBJ2-2, with TRBD2 matching over 7 bases. After removal of 6 bases from V and 3 bases from J, the junction contained 10 bases not matched to a gene. Germline CDR1 is MDHEN and CDR2 is SYDVKM. The CDR3 consists of 16 residues. CDR3 sequence (DNA): TGTGCCAGCAGGGGGGGGGACCCGAGCGACACCGGGGAGCTGTTTTTT. It translates to CASRGGDPSDTGELFF.

The rearrangement links TRBV6-5 to TRBJ1-1; no reliable D call. Trimming pared 7 bases from V and 0 bases from J, leaving 15 bases between. Germline CDR1 MNHEY, CDR2 SVGAGI. The CDR3 runs to 15 residues. Here the CDR3 DNA reads TGTGCCAGCAACAAGGAGGGCCAAATGAACACTGAAGCTTTCTTT. Translated: CASNKEGQMNTEAFF.

This clone appeared once. The same CDR3 can be traced to other DNA sequences in this sample. The CDR3 protein is CATSRDPEMNTEAFF. Written as DNA, the CDR3 is TGTGCCACCAGCAGAGATCCTGAAATGAACACTGAAGCTTTCTTT. The chain carries TRBV15 and TRBJ1-1; D remains ambiguous. Germline lookup yields CDR1 LNHNV and CDR2 YYDKDF (reference sequence). Trimming shortened V by 0 bases and J by 0 bases, and 8 bases separated the two germline ends. This CDR3 has 15 amino acids. Looking up the rest from reference TRBV15 and TRBJ1-1 gives the full variable domain: DAMVIQNPRYQVTQFGKPVTLSCSQTLNHNVMYWYQQKSSQAPKLLFHYYDKDFNNEADTPDNFQSRRPNTSFCFLDIRSPGLGDTAMYLCATSRDPEMNTEAFFGQGTRLTVV.

The chain joins TRBV7-6 to TRBJ2-2, with a tentative D call TRBD2 (6 bases). The CDR3 consists of 16 residues. The germline V and J ends were trimmed by 5 bases and 3 bases, with 16 bases remaining between them. Germline V gives CDR1 SGHVS, CDR2 FNYEAQ. Written as DNA, the CDR3 is TGTGCCAGCAGCGTTGGAGGGGCCCCATACACCGGGGAGCTGTTTTTT. Translated: CASSVGGAPYTGELFF.

The chain carries TRBV5-1 and TRBJ2-1; TRBD2 aligns across 11 bases. Germline trimming cut 3 bases from V and 7 bases from J; bases unmatched to any gene: 6. CDR1 is SGHRS, CDR2 YFSETQ, per germline. The CDR3 extends over 15 amino acids. The CDR3 sequence is CASSSKIAGGNEQFF. DNA of the CDR3: TGCGCCAGCAGCTCAAAAATAGCGGGAGGGAATGAGCAGTTCTTC.

The rearrangement joins TRBV14 to TRBJ2-7; TRBD2 aligns across 10 bases. Germline trimming cut 4 bases from V and 9 bases from J; bases unmatched to any gene: 12. Per germline, CDR1 SGHDN and CDR2 FVKESK. The CDR3 is made up of 15 amino acids. Here the CDR3 reads CASSPEPSGRSGQYF. The CDR3 DNA sequence: TGTGCCAGCAGCCCTGAACCTAGCGGGAGATCGGGGCAGTACTTC.

The chain combines TRBV30 with TRBJ1-4; 8 positions agree with TRBD1. Trimming at V came to 3 bases and at J to 6 bases, leaving 3 bases not matched to a gene. The CDR3 spans 13 residues. Germline lookup yields CDR1 GTSNPN and CDR2 SVGIG (reference sequence). CDR3 in DNA: TGTGCCTGGAGCCAGGGGGCTCATGAAAAACTGTTTTTT. It yields the protein CAWSQGAHEKLFF.

The chain links TRBV19 to TRBJ2-4, with D tentatively TRBD1 (6 bases). This CDR3 is 15 amino acids long. The germline CDR1 and CDR2 sequences are LNHDA and SQIVND (reference sequence). Trimming pared 4 bases from V and 5 bases from J, leaving 15 bases between. The DNA for the CDR3 is TGTGCCAGTAGTACGCCCCTGGCAGGGGAAAACATTCAGTACTTC. Its protein is CASSTPLAGENIQYF. The entire variable domain, with the rest obtained from reference TRBV19 and TRBJ2-4, is as follows: DGGITQSPKYLFRKEGQNVTLSCEQNLNHDAMYWYRQDPGQGLRLIYYSQIVNDFQKGDIAEGYSVSREKKESFPLTVTSAQKNPTAFYLCASSTPLAGENIQYFGAGTRLSVL.

The gene calls are TRBV6-6 and TRBJ2-1; D uncertain. V was shortened by 0 bases and J by 3 bases, with 6 bases between the two germline ends. Germline CDR1 reads MNHNY; CDR2 reads SVGAGI (reference sequence). The CDR3 runs 14 residues. CDR3 coding DNA: TGTGCCAGCAGTTACTCCCGACTCTACAATGAGCAGTTCTTC. Its protein product is CASSYSRLYNEQFF.

The gene calls are TRBV2 and TRBJ1-6; a possible D gene is TRBD1 (6 bases). The V end lost 7 bases, the J end lost 9 bases, and 10 bases lay between the germline ends. Germline CDR1 is SNHLY and CDR2 is FYNNEI. This CDR3 spans 12 amino acids. CDR3 bases: TGTGCCAGCAACAGGGAGGCTTCACCCCTCCACTTT. It yields the protein CASNREASPLHF.

The V call is TRBV5-1, the J call TRBJ2-3, with a tentative D call TRBD2 (5 bases). The germline V gene has CDR1 SGHRS and CDR2 YFSETQ. The CDR3 is made up of 17 amino acids. V was trimmed by 2 bases and J by 0 bases, leaving 16 bases between them. The CDR3 region is CASSFAAGPVSTDTQYF. The CDR3 bases are TGCGCCAGCAGCTTCGCGGCGGGTCCCGTTAGCACAGATACGCAGTATTTT.

The J gene is TRBJ2-7, the V gene TRBV5-1, with D hard to call. CDR3 length equals 12 residues. From germline, CDR1 is SGHRS and CDR2 YFSETQ. The ends were cut back, 0 bases at V and 3 bases at J, with 4 bases in the middle. This chain's CDR3 is CASSLDGYEQYF. CDR3 coding DNA: TGCGCCAGCAGCTTGGATGGCTACGAGCAGTACTTC.

The chain recombines TRBV28 with TRBJ1-4, with 7 bases fitting TRBD1. Germline V gene sequence: CDR1 MDHEN, CDR2 SYDVKM. The V segment lost 5 bases and the J segment 0 bases; nucleotides outside the gene matches: 12. This CDR3 region has 18 residues. The CDR3 DNA follows: TGTGCCAGCAGTCCGCTCCCGGGCACAGGGGCAACTAATGAAAAACTGTTTTTT. This translates into CASSPLPGTGATNEKLFF. The variable domain in full, completed from reference TRBV28 and TRBJ1-4, reads DVKVTQSSRYLVKRTGEKVFLECVQDMDHENMFWYRQDPGLGLRLIYFSYDVKMKEKGDIPEGYSVSREKKERFSLILESASTNQTSMYLCASSPLPGTGATNEKLFFGSGTQLSVL.

CDR3 protein: CASSDTGSGGYTF. CDR3 nucleotide sequence: TGTGCCAGCAGTGATACAGGGTCAGGCGGCTACACCTTC. The chain uses TRBV12-3 or TRBV12-4 and TRBJ1-2, with D tentatively TRBD1 (6 bases). V was cut by 5 bases and J by 8 bases, with 15 bases left in between. This CDR3 spans 13 amino acids.

This clone appeared a single time. The chain combines TRBV5-1 with TRBJ2-7; perhaps D is TRBD1 or TRBD2 (7 bases each). Germline CDR1 SGHRS, CDR2 YFSETQ. This CDR3 is 16 amino acids long. Trimming left V 0 bases short and J 2 bases short, with 15 bases between. This chain's CDR3 is CASSLAEAGGAYEQYF. CDR3 in DNA: TGCGCCAGCAGCTTGGCCGAGGCAGGGGGGGCCTACGAGCAGTACTTC.

The V call is TRBV23-1, the J call TRBJ2-7, with D unresolved. TRBV23-1 is identified as an open reading frame with a role that is uncertain. The CDR3 runs 13 residues. Trimming pared 5 bases from V and 5 bases from J, leaving 13 bases between. CDR3 amino acids: CASSTPYTNEQYF. The CDR3 DNA sequence: TGCGCCAGCAGTACACCCTACACCAACGAGCAGTACTTC.

The V gene is TRBV29-1, the J gene TRBJ1-4; 9 bases are shared with TRBD1. V lost 6 bases to trimming and J lost 13 bases; unmatched junction nucleotides: 9. The CDR3 runs 12 residues. The germline V gene encodes CDR1 SQVTM and CDR2 ANQGSEA. The CDR3 DNA sequence: TGCAGCGTCGGGGACAGGGCAGCAGGACTGTTTTTT. Protein: CSVGDRAAGLFF. Drawing the rest from reference TRBV29-1 and TRBJ1-4, the complete variable domain is SAVISQKPSRDICQRGTSLTIQCQVDSQVTMMFWYRQQPGQSLTLIATANQGSEATYESGFVIDKFPISRPNLTFSTLTVSNMSPEDSSIYLCSVGDRAAGLFFGSGTQLSVL.

The chain combines TRBV7-2 with TRBJ2-3, with 9 nucleotides matching TRBD2. Germline V gene sequence: CDR1 SGHTA, CDR2 FQGNSA. V lost 5 bases, J lost 1 base, and 10 bases stayed unmatched. This CDR3 spans 17 amino acids. The CDR3 is CASSPVFEREGTDTQYF. For the CDR3, the DNA is TGTGCCAGCAGCCCCGTTTTCGAGCGGGAGGGCACAGATACGCAGTATTTT.

The chain links TRBV15 to TRBJ2-3; 13 bases match TRBD2. The CDR3 consists of 16 residues. Germline values: CDR1 LNHNV, CDR2 YYDKDF (reference sequence). The ends lost 4 bases at V and 3 bases at J; junction bases unmatched: 4. CDR3 nucleotide sequence: TGTGCCACCAGCACTAGACTAGCGGGAGGTACAGATACGCAGTATTTT. Encoded protein: CATSTRLAGGTDTQYF.